These T cell receptor beta chains were read from a single sample in a study of tumour-infiltrating T cells in Burkitt lymphoma. Sequencing used immunoSEQ multiplex PCR; TCRdb keeps in-frame clones, though not all of them. The sample lists over 2,000 clones; 81% were seen once. The sequencing input was tumor tissue. Source of these receptors: a human donor with diffuse large B-cell lymphoma. The conserved cysteine and the conserved F or W are not part of the CDR3 here.

cdr3_aa,v_call,j_call
ASGGGQAANTGELF,TRBV10-2,TRBJ2-2
ASTEDAIQY,TRBV19,TRBJ2-4
ASSVGWTMNTEAF,TRBV6-1,TRBJ1-1
ASRGVSYEQY,TRBV2,TRBJ2-7
AIGQLDGYT,TRBV10-3,TRBJ1-2
SVGDRVTEAF,TRBV29-1,TRBJ1-1
ASSAGTENTEAF,TRBV18,TRBJ1-1
ASSLGQGFGGYT,TRBV5-1,TRBJ1-2
ASSPQGGQETQY,TRBV18,TRBJ2-5
ASSGPEKAYNYGYT,TRBV25-1,TRBJ1-2
SVTVRAEAF,TRBV29-1,TRBJ1-1
ASSLSPAQY,TRBV7-9,TRBJ2-5
ASSYGDRTYEQY,TRBV6-6,TRBJ2-7
ATSSYGGETQY,TRBV15,TRBJ2-5
ASSLSSLDRGNSPLH,TRBV5-1,TRBJ1-6
AIRATGDAKNIQY,TRBV10-3,TRBJ2-4
ASSPAGSGNTIY,TRBV4-1,TRBJ1-3
ASSVEGGNTIY,TRBV9,TRBJ1-3
ASSPPFYGQETQY,TRBV18,TRBJ2-5
ASSLGYQETQY,TRBV7-6,TRBJ2-5
AWSVIGSTFGYT,TRBV30,TRBJ1-2
SVDGIGGYEQY,TRBV29-1,TRBJ2-7
ASSLDSFTGELF,TRBV19,TRBJ2-2
ASSPFRNTEAF,TRBV4-3,TRBJ1-1
ASSLSAGVGNIQY,TRBV27,TRBJ2-4
ASSQGGDRAKNIQY,TRBV4-1,TRBJ2-4
ASSEARGYQPQH,TRBV6-1,TRBJ1-5
ASSRTSSYEQY,TRBV6-5,TRBJ2-7
ASSEVAGRQAF,TRBV6-4,TRBJ1-1
ASSQDGAGANSGNTIY,TRBV4-1,TRBJ1-3
SVAPGQGLYGYT,TRBV29-1,TRBJ1-2
ASISGTQGLSSPLH,TRBV7-8,TRBJ1-6
ASSFGDTQY,TRBV27,TRBJ2-3
ASGRETQY,TRBV7-2,TRBJ2-5
ASRLNGGAVTGELF,TRBV5-4,TRBJ2-2
AIGGRQETQY,TRBV6-5,TRBJ2-5
ASSPTSAAF,TRBV7-2,TRBJ1-1
ASSERGASPLH,TRBV2,TRBJ1-6
ASSYGTGADTQY,TRBV6-6,TRBJ2-3
ASSLGGITDTQY,TRBV7-9,TRBJ2-3
ATERTGGIYEQY,TRBV19,TRBJ2-7
ASSFRTDTQY,TRBV7-8,TRBJ2-3
ASSEELSWPLQAKNIQY,TRBV2,TRBJ2-4
ASSFALRGVDTGELF,TRBV27,TRBJ2-2
ASSFHDRTGVRSPLH,TRBV7-9,TRBJ1-6
ASSPRDGIYNEQF,TRBV6-6,TRBJ2-1
AIRPHSGTGEADTQY,TRBV23-1,TRBJ2-3
ASSLRAGRNTEAF,TRBV11-1,TRBJ1-1
ASSLTGTGDEKLF,TRBV6-5,TRBJ1-4
ASSQIRSTGELF,TRBV11-2,TRBJ2-2
ASSIVWGAYSGNTIY,TRBV19,TRBJ1-3
ASSTGQNPHYGYT,TRBV5-6,TRBJ1-2
ASSLTGGNQPQH,TRBV19,TRBJ1-5
AWSASGEGEQY,TRBV30,TRBJ2-7
ASSFGHVAETQY,TRBV11-2,TRBJ2-5